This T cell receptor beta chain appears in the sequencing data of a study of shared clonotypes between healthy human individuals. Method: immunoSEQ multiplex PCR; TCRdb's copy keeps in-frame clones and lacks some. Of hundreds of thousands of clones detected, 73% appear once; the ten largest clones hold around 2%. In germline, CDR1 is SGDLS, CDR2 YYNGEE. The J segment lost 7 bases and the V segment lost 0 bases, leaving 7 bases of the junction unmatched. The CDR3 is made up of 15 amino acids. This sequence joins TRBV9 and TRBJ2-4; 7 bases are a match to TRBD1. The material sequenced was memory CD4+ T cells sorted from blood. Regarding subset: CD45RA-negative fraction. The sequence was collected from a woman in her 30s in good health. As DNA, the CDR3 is TGTGCCAGCAGCGTAGATACAGGGGCCTTCAACATTCAGTACTTC. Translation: CASSVDTGAFNIQYF. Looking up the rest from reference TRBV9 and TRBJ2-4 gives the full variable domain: DSGVTQTPKHLITATGQRVTLRCSPRSGDLSVYWYQQSLDQGLQFLIQYYNGEERAKGNILERFSAQQFPDLHSELNLSSLELGDSALYFCASSVDTGAFNIQYFGAGTRLSVL.